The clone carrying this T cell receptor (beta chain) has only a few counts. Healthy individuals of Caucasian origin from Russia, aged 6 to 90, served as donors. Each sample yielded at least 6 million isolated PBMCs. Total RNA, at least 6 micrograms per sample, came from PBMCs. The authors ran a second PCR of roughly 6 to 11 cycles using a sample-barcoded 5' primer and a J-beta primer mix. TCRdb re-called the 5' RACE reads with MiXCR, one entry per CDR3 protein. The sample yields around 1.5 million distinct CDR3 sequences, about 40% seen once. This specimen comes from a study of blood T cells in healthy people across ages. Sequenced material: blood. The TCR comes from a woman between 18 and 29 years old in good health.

The CDR3, as DNA: TGTGCCAGTCAGTTCGGGACAGGGCCAAACGAGCAGTACTTC. Encoded protein: CASQFGTGPNEQYF. The chain combines TRBV6-1 with TRBJ2-7, with 9 bases that match TRBD1. This CDR3 region has 14 residues. V was clipped by 9 bases and J by 5 bases; unmatched bases: 11. CDR1 and CDR2 from the germline V gene are MNHNS and SASEGT.